The 23 T cell receptor beta chains below were found in one sample sequenced in a study of PD-L1 blockade in urothelial cancer. The method was immunoSEQ multiplex PCR; TCRdb's version includes in-frame clones alone and lacks a portion of them. The sample has 130,000 or so clones; approximately 84% are singletons. Time point of the sample: pretreatment peripheral blood. This material consisted of PBMCs, taken around atezolizumab (anti-PD-L1) treatment. Receptor source: a man in his forties or fifties with urothelial cancer.

The rearrangement joins TRBV7-3 to TRBJ2-3; 9 nucleotides align to TRBD2. This CDR3 has 16 residues. Germline CDR1 and CDR2: SGHTA and FQGTGA. With 1 base clipped from V and 6 bases from J, the junction kept 8 bases outside the gene matches. The CDR3 DNA reads TGTGCCAGCAGCTTAAAGGCGGTTAGCGGGAGTGATACGCAGTATTTT. Its protein is CASSLKAVSGSDTQYF.

The V gene is TRBV28, the J gene TRBJ1-2; 9 bases line up with TRBD1. CDR3 length: 15 amino acids. CDR1 and CDR2 (germline): MDHEN, SYDVKM. Trimming at V came to 6 bases and at J to 5 bases, leaving 10 bases not matched to a gene. CDR3 in amino acids: CASRPPPGQGYGYTF. In DNA form, the CDR3 reads TGTGCCAGCAGACCACCTCCCGGACAGGGGTATGGCTACACCTTC.

The chain uses TRBV21-1 and TRBJ2-1; the table assigns TRBD1, which was not confirmed against the DNA. TRBV21-1 is described as a pseudogene. CDR3 size: 16 residues. The CDR3 loop is CASSKSGQGPHNEQFF. DNA for the CDR3: TGTGCCAGCAGCAAGTCCGGACAGGGGCCCCACAATGAGCAGTTCTTC.

The CDR3 nucleotides are TGTGCCAGCAGTTTTGGCGGGAGGGAAATCAATGAGCAGTTCTTC. Residues: CASSFGGREINEQFF. The rearrangement uses TRBV5-6 and TRBJ2-1; TRBD2 aligns across 9 bases. Germline lookup yields CDR1 SGHDT and CDR2 YYEEEE. After removal of 5 bases from V and 6 bases from J, the junction contained 9 bases not matched to a gene. The CDR3 has 15 amino acids.

The V gene is TRBV4-2, the J gene TRBJ2-5, with TRBD2 as a possible D gene (6 bases). Trimming cost V 0 bases and J 3 bases, with 8 bases left between them. Germline CDR1 reads LGHNA; CDR2 reads YNFKEQ. CDR3 length: 14 amino acids. The CDR3 nucleotides read TGTGCCAGCAGCCAAGACTCGGGGGAAGAGACCCAGTACTTC. Its protein product is CASSQDSGEETQYF.

The CDR3 DNA sequence: TGCGCCAGCACGAAGGCCCTAGCGGGAGTCCACGAGCAGTACTTC. This sequence encodes CASTKALAGVHEQYF. The rearrangement joins TRBV5-1 to TRBJ2-7, with 10 bases identical to TRBD2. After removal of 6 bases from V and 5 bases from J, the junction contained 11 bases not matched to a gene. Germline V lookup: CDR1 SGHRS, CDR2 YFSETQ. This CDR3 has 15 residues.

Worth noting for this clone: At one end the junction does not follow the germline gene, possibly because of a read error. The genes are TRBV7-8 and TRBJ2-7, with D possibly being TRBD2 (7 bases). The CDR3 contains 13 residues. Per germline, CDR1 SGHVS and CDR2 FQNEAQ. The CDR3, as DNA: TGTGTCAGCAGCTTAGGCGGGGGCAACGAGCAGTACTTC. Its translation: CVSSLGGGNEQYF. Full variable domain (rest looked up from reference TRBV7-8 and TRBJ2-7): GAGVSQSPRYKVAKRGQDVALRCDPISGHVSLFWYQQALGQGPEFLTYFQNEAQLDKSGLPSDRFFAERPEGSVSTLKIQRTQQEDSAVYLCVSSLGGGNEQYFGPGTRLTVT.

The rearrangement links TRBV28 to TRBJ2-3; D gene unclear. Trimming took off 4 bases at V and 0 bases at J, with 8 bases between the two ends. This CDR3 has 14 residues. The germline gives CDR1 MDHEN, CDR2 SYDVKM. The CDR3 bases are TGTGCCAGCAGTTCCTCTTATAGCACAGATACGCAGTATTTT. Protein: CASSSSYSTDTQYF.

The chain carries TRBV9 and TRBJ2-7; no reliable D call. CDR1 is SGDLS and CDR2 is YYNGEE in the germline V gene. V shed 0 bases and J shed 3 bases, with 7 bases lying between them. CDR3 size: 13 residues. In nucleotides, the CDR3 is TGTGCCAGCAGCGTAGCTCCGGTCTACGAGCAGTACTTC. Translation: CASSVAPVYEQYF.

This clone appeared once. The chain is built from TRBV28 and TRBJ2-5; the D gene is possibly TRBD1 (5 bases). V gave up 2 bases and J gave up 5 bases, with 24 bases separating them. Looked up from germline, CDR1 is MDHEN and CDR2 is SYDVKM. The CDR3 is made up of 18 amino acids. The CDR3 coding sequence is TGTGCCAGCAGTTTACGTACTCTGATAGCAGGGTATTGGGAGACCCAGTACTTC. As protein: CASSLRTLIAGYWETQYF. The whole variable domain, filled in from reference TRBV28 and TRBJ2-5, reads DVKVTQSSRYLVKRTGEKVFLECVQDMDHENMFWYRQDPGLGLRLIYFSYDVKMKEKGDIPEGYSVSREKKERFSLILESASTNQTSMYLCASSLRTLIAGYWETQYFGPGTRLLVL.

The chain links TRBV7-6 to TRBJ2-1; TRBD1 matches at 8 bases. V gave up 1 base and J gave up 3 bases; unmatched junction bases: 2. The germline gives CDR1 SGHVS, CDR2 FNYEAQ. The CDR3 has 15 residues. The CDR3 is CASSLGQGRYNEQFF. The CDR3 region has the DNA TGTGCCAGCAGCTTAGGACAGGGGCGCTACAATGAGCAGTTCTTC.

This clone was counted only a few times. The V gene is TRBV5-6, the J gene TRBJ1-1, with 9 bases aligning to TRBD1. The CDR3 extends over 15 amino acids. Per the germline V gene, CDR1 is SGHDT and CDR2 is YYEEEE. The V segment lost 1 base and the J segment 2 bases; nucleotides outside the gene matches: 3. For the CDR3, the DNA is TGTGCCAGCAGCTTGTTGGGACAGGGAAACACTGAAGCTTTCTTT. The encoded protein is CASSLLGQGNTEAFF.

The V and J genes are TRBV5-5 and TRBJ1-4; TRBD1 is a possible D gene (6 bases). The V end lost 4 bases, the J end lost 4 bases, and 8 bases lay between the germline ends. This CDR3 has 13 amino acids. Germline lookup yields CDR1 SGHKS and CDR2 YYEKEE (reference sequence). The CDR3 region is CASSRTVNEKLFF. The CDR3 nucleotides are TGTGCCAGCAGCCGGACAGTTAATGAAAAACTGTTTTTT. Looking up the rest from reference TRBV5-5 and TRBJ1-4 gives the full variable domain: DAGVTQSPTHLIKTRGQQVTLRCSPISGHKSVSWYQQVLGQGPQFIFQYYEKEERGRGNFPDRFSARQFPNYSSELNVNALLLGDSALYLCASSRTVNEKLFFGSGTQLSVL.

The chain uses TRBV18 and TRBJ2-3, with TRBD1 as a possible D gene (5 bases). The germline gives CDR1 KGHSH, CDR2 LQKENI. Between the trimmed V and J ends, which lost 3 bases and 2 bases, there was a span of 12 bases. The CDR3 spans 15 residues. The CDR3 here is CASSPRGTVTDTQYF. The CDR3, as DNA: TGTGCCAGCTCACCTAGGGGCACGGTCACAGATACGCAGTATTTT.

V and J are TRBV5-4 and TRBJ2-7; 9 bases agree with TRBD2. Germline V lookup: CDR1 SGHNT, CDR2 YYREEE (reference sequence). The J segment lost 5 bases and the V segment lost 0 bases, leaving 3 bases of the junction unmatched. This CDR3 contains 14 residues. Here the CDR3 reads CASSLEVAGDEQYF. In DNA, the CDR3 is TGTGCCAGCAGCTTGGAGGTAGCGGGGGACGAGCAGTACTTC.

The V gene is TRBV2, the J gene TRBJ2-1; TRBD2 matches 11 bases. CDR1 SNHLY and CDR2 FYNNEI come from the germline V gene. V shed 0 bases, J shed 6 bases, and the junction held 1 base outside the gene matches. The length of the CDR3 is 15 residues. The chain's CDR3 is CASSEAGLAANEQFF. The CDR3 nucleotides are TGTGCCAGCAGTGAAGCGGGACTAGCGGCCAATGAGCAGTTCTTC.

The V call is TRBV7-9, the J call TRBJ1-2; TRBD1 is a possible D gene (5 bases). CDR1 SEHNR and CDR2 FQNEAQ come from the germline V gene (reference sequence). The CDR3 length is 13 residues. V gave up 7 bases and J gave up 8 bases, with 17 bases separating them. This chain's CDR3 is CASNNWGDRGYTF. The CDR3 DNA reads TGTGCCAGCAACAATTGGGGGGACCGGGGCTACACCTTC.

V gene TRBV9 combines with J gene TRBJ1-6, with 7 bases aligning to TRBD1. The CDR3 totals 15 residues. Per germline, CDR1 SGDLS and CDR2 YYNGEE. Trimming cost V 0 bases and J 7 bases; bases outside gene matches: 4. The CDR3 bases are TGTGCCAGCAGCGTAGGCGTAGGGGGCAATTCACCCCTCCACTTT. Its translation: CASSVGVGGNSPLHF.

In its sample, this clone was seen a few times. This rearrangement joins TRBV10-3 to TRBJ2-1; 9 nucleotides line up with TRBD2. The CDR3 is 13 residues long. From germline, CDR1 is ENHRY and CDR2 SYGVKD. Trimming cost V 4 bases and J 7 bases; bases outside gene matches: 2. In nucleotides, the CDR3 is TGTGCCATCAGTGGGCTAGCGGGAAATGAGCAGTTCTTC. Residues: CAISGLAGNEQFF.

This clone was recorded once. Here the CDR3 reads CASAETDSPLHF. The CDR3 nucleotides read TGTGCCAGCGCCGAAACTGATTCACCCCTCCACTTT. The gene calls are TRBV28 and TRBJ1-6, with D uncertain. Germline V gives CDR1 MDHEN, CDR2 SYDVKM. With 8 bases removed from V and 8 bases from J, the gap between germline ends came to 10 bases. There are 12 residues in the CDR3.

The chain carries TRBV5-5 and TRBJ1-5, with D uncertain. Germline V gene sequence: CDR1 SGHKS, CDR2 YYEKEE (reference sequence). V was trimmed by 0 bases and J by 4 bases, leaving 5 bases between them. CDR3 length equals 13 residues. For the CDR3, the DNA is TGTGCCAGCAGCTTGGGTCCGAATCAGCCCCAGCATTTT. It encodes CASSLGPNQPQHF. Full variable domain (rest looked up from reference TRBV5-5 and TRBJ1-5): DAGVTQSPTHLIKTRGQQVTLRCSPISGHKSVSWYQQVLGQGPQFIFQYYEKEERGRGNFPDRFSARQFPNYSSELNVNALLLGDSALYLCASSLGPNQPQHFGDGTRLSIL.

The chain combines TRBV28 with TRBJ2-6, with unresolved D. Germline CDR1 MDHEN, CDR2 SYDVKM. With 4 bases removed from V and 0 bases from J, the gap between germline ends came to 10 bases. CDR3 length: 16 residues. CDR3 DNA sequence: TGTGCCAGCAGTTGGTTGGTCAGCTCTGGGGCCAACGTCCTGACTTTC. As protein: CASSWLVSSGANVLTF. Complete variable domain (other parts from reference TRBV28 and TRBJ2-6): DVKVTQSSRYLVKRTGEKVFLECVQDMDHENMFWYRQDPGLGLRLIYFSYDVKMKEKGDIPEGYSVSREKKERFSLILESASTNQTSMYLCASSWLVSSGANVLTFGAGSRLTVL.

The V call is TRBV5-8, the J call TRBJ1-2, with 7 bases identical to TRBD1. Germline V gene data show CDR1 as SGHTS and CDR2 as YDEGEE. CDR3 length equals 15 residues. The V segment lost 4 bases and the J segment 0 bases; nucleotides outside the gene matches: 6. The CDR3 here is CASSPRTGANYGYTF. In DNA form, the CDR3 reads TGTGCCAGCAGCCCCCGGACAGGAGCTAACTATGGCTACACCTTC.